A single sample is the source of the 32 T cell receptor beta chains below, sequenced in a study of T cell changes during pregnancy in multiple sclerosis. Clones were sequenced by immunoSEQ multiplex PCR, and TCRdb holds only the in-frame ones, with some missing. This sample has about 56,000 clones, with around 92% found just once. The input for sequencing was CD4+ T cells from peripheral blood mononuclear cells, taken in the second trimester of pregnancy. These receptor sequences come from a female donor with multiple sclerosis, enrolled in a pregnancy study.

CDR3 DNA sequence: TGTGCCAGTAGTGCCAGGACTAGCGGGTTAGCCTCTGGGGCCAACGTCCTGACTTTC. Protein: CASSARTSGLASGANVLTF. The chain uses TRBV19 and TRBJ2-6; 11 bases are shared with TRBD2. After removal of 5 bases from V and 0 bases from J, the junction contained 9 bases not matched to a gene. CDR1 and CDR2 from the germline V gene are LNHDA and SQIVND (reference sequence). The CDR3 contains 19 residues.

The rearrangement links TRBV10-3 to TRBJ1-4; D is ambiguous. The CDR3 has 16 residues. V shed 0 bases and J shed 5 bases, with 13 bases lying between them. Per germline, CDR1 ENHRY and CDR2 SYGVKD. The chain's CDR3 is CAISESTIGPNEKLFF. The CDR3 DNA follows: TGTGCCATCAGTGAGTCGACTATAGGGCCCAATGAAAAACTGTTTTTT.

V usage is TRBV7-3 and J usage is TRBJ2-3, with D perhaps matching TRBD1 (6 bases). V was pared by 8 bases and J by 5 bases, with 14 bases between. Germline V gene lookup returns CDR1 SGHTA and CDR2 FQGTGA. The CDR3 runs to 13 residues. CDR3: CASGGSRGDTQYF. The CDR3 coding sequence is TGTGCCAGCGGTGGCAGCAGGGGAGATACGCAGTATTTT.

This chain links TRBV20-1 with TRBJ2-7, with TRBD2 matching over 8 bases. Germline V gene data show CDR1 as DFQATT and CDR2 as SNEGSKA (reference sequence). The CDR3 sequence is 10 residues long. The CDR3 loop reads CSARAGGPVV. In nucleotides, the CDR3 is TGCAGTGCTAGAGCGGGAGGGCCTGTCGTC.

The rearrangement joins TRBV9 to TRBJ2-6, with 12 bases identical to TRBD2. CDR1 and CDR2 from the germline V gene are SGDLS and YYNGEE. The V gene end was trimmed by 3 bases and the J gene end by 0 bases; junction bases not matched to a gene: 4. The CDR3 loop spans 18 amino acids. Here the CDR3 reads CASSEGLAGPSGANVLTF. In nucleotides, the CDR3 is TGTGCCAGCAGCGAGGGACTAGCGGGCCCCTCTGGGGCCAACGTCCTGACTTTC.

The chain employs TRBV5-1 and TRBJ2-1; TRBD2 aligns across 13 bases. V lost 2 bases to trimming and J lost 7 bases; unmatched junction nucleotides: 3. The germline CDR1 and CDR2 sequences are SGHRS and YFSETQ. The CDR3 runs 15 residues. The chain's CDR3 is CASSLGLAGVNEQFF. The CDR3 region has the DNA TGCGCCAGCAGCTTAGGACTAGCGGGGGTGAATGAGCAGTTCTTC.

The V gene is TRBV19, the J gene TRBJ1-4; a possible D gene is TRBD1 (5 bases). The germline gives CDR1 LNHDA, CDR2 SQIVND (reference sequence). This CDR3 is built from 14 residues. Trimming took off 3 bases at V and 8 bases at J, with 13 bases between the two ends. The CDR3 reads CASSMGGDDEKLFF. Here the CDR3 DNA reads TGTGCCAGTAGTATGGGGGGGGACGACGAAAAACTGTTTTTT.

In its sample, this clone was seen a few times. The chain links TRBV19 to TRBJ2-7, with D tentatively TRBD1 (6 bases). Germline loops: CDR1 LNHDA, CDR2 SQIVND (reference sequence). V gave up 10 bases and J gave up 3 bases, with 13 bases separating them. This CDR3 has 12 residues. The CDR3 sequence: CATKGRGYEQYF. As DNA, the CDR3 is TGTGCCACCAAGGGCAGGGGCTACGAGCAGTACTTC.

The count of this clone is one. V is TRBV5-1 and J is TRBJ2-1, with 7 nucleotides matching TRBD2. Germline CDR1 reads SGHRS; CDR2 reads YFSETQ. There are 17 residues in the CDR3. The ends lost 1 base at V and 4 bases at J; junction bases unmatched: 11. The chain's CDR3 is CASSLSPGGGAYNEQFF. CDR3 sequence (DNA): TGCGCCAGCAGCTTGTCACCGGGGGGAGGGGCGTACAATGAGCAGTTCTTC.

The chain joins TRBV7-3 to TRBJ1-1; 7 bases are a match to TRBD1. The J segment lost 4 bases and the V segment lost 5 bases, leaving 4 bases of the junction unmatched. The germline gives CDR1 SGHTA, CDR2 FQGTGA. This CDR3 region has 13 residues. The CDR3 DNA follows: TGTGCCAGCAGCCCCGACAGGGTCACTGAAGCTTTCTTT. As protein: CASSPDRVTEAFF. Using reference TRBV7-3 and TRBJ1-1 for the parts outside the CDR3, the full variable domain is GAGVSQTPSNKVTEKGKYVELRCDPISGHTALYWYRQSLGQGPEFLIYFQGTGAADDSGLPNDRFFAVRPEGSVSTLKIQRTERGDSAVYLCASSPDRVTEAFFGQGTRLTVV.

This rearrangement joins TRBV7-3 to TRBJ2-3, with 14 bases matching TRBD2. This CDR3 spans 16 amino acids. From germline, CDR1 is SGHTA and CDR2 FQGTGA. V was pared by 3 bases and J by 4 bases, with 3 bases of the junction left unmatched. CDR3 in DNA: TGTGCCAGCAGCTTGGGACTAGCGGGAGACGCAGATACGCAGTATTTT. Protein sequence: CASSLGLAGDADTQYF.

This clone was recorded only once. This chain uses TRBV6-1 with TRBJ1-2; TRBD1 agrees at 12 bases. Trimming at V came to 7 bases and at J to 7 bases, leaving 7 bases not matched to a gene. CDR1 is MNHNS, CDR2 SASEGT, per germline. This CDR3 region has 14 residues. The CDR3 sequence: CASTRDRGQGGYTF. The DNA of the CDR3 is TGTGCCAGCACTCGGGACAGGGGGCAGGGTGGCTACACCTTC.

The rearrangement links TRBV7-3 to TRBJ1-2; 9 bases line up with TRBD1. The V gene end was trimmed by 5 bases and the J gene end by 6 bases; junction bases not matched to a gene: 10. CDR1 and CDR2 from the germline V gene are SGHTA and FQGTGA. The length of the CDR3 is 15 residues. This CDR3 reads CASSPGTGLGHGYTF. CDR3 bases: TGTGCCAGCAGCCCCGGGACAGGGTTAGGGCATGGCTACACCTTC.

This rearrangement joins TRBV19 to TRBJ2-5, with a weak D call TRBD1 (5 bases). The CDR3 runs 15 residues. V gave up 2 bases and J gave up 2 bases, with 12 bases separating them. Germline loops: CDR1 LNHDA, CDR2 SQIVND (reference sequence). The DNA for the CDR3 is TGTGCCAGTAGTATAAGTCGGGCAGGGCAAGAGACCCAGTACTTC. Protein sequence: CASSISRAGQETQYF. The complete variable domain, with remaining parts taken from reference TRBV19 and TRBJ2-5, reads DGGITQSPKYLFRKEGQNVTLSCEQNLNHDAMYWYRQDPGQGLRLIYYSQIVNDFQKGDIAEGYSVSREKKESFPLTVTSAQKNPTAFYLCASSISRAGQETQYFGPGTRLLVL.

This chain joins TRBV19 and TRBJ1-3; D not certain. In germline, CDR1 is LNHDA, CDR2 SQIVND (reference sequence). V lost 8 bases, J lost 2 bases, and 4 bases lay in between. This CDR3 spans 11 amino acids. The CDR3 nucleotides are TGTGCCAGTGAGGCTGGAAACACCATATATTTT. Residues: CASEAGNTIYF.

V usage is TRBV28 and J usage is TRBJ1-1; D is possibly TRBD1 (6 bases). The germline gives CDR1 MDHEN, CDR2 SYDVKM. The CDR3 length is 16 residues. V lost 3 bases to trimming and J lost 2 bases, with 16 bases between them. CDR3 sequence: CASSFDTGTLNTEAFF. CDR3 DNA: TGTGCCAGCAGTTTCGACACCGGGACACTAAACACTGAAGCTTTCTTT.

This chain connects TRBV19 to TRBJ2-3, with a possible D match to TRBD1 (5 bases). The germline gives CDR1 LNHDA, CDR2 SQIVND (reference sequence). The CDR3 length is 15 residues. The ends were cut back, 2 bases at V and 3 bases at J, with 12 bases in the middle. The CDR3 sequence is CASSINIPGTDTQYF. CDR3 nucleotide sequence: TGTGCCAGTAGTATAAACATTCCAGGGACAGATACGCAGTATTTT.

The chain joins TRBV5-6 to TRBJ2-3; D is unresolved. V was trimmed by 4 bases and J by 3 bases, leaving 6 bases between them. This CDR3 has 12 residues. Germline-derived CDR1 and CDR2 are SGHDT and YYEEEE. The CDR3 DNA follows: TGTGCCAGCAGCGGGCAAACAGATACGCAGTATTTT. Its protein is CASSGQTDTQYF.

The chain couples TRBV5-1 to TRBJ2-7, with 9 bases fitting TRBD1. The CDR3 has 15 amino acids. Germline loops: CDR1 SGHRS, CDR2 YFSETQ. V was pared by 2 bases and J by 3 bases, with 6 bases of the junction left unmatched. The CDR3 sequence is CASSFGGTGYYEQYF. The CDR3 DNA reads TGCGCCAGCAGCTTCGGGGGGACAGGGTACTACGAGCAGTACTTC.

This clone was counted once. CDR3 residues: CASSFQGLAGGPRTGELFF. DNA for the CDR3: TGTGCCAGCAGTTTTCAAGGACTAGCGGGAGGCCCCCGGACCGGGGAGCTGTTTTTT. The genes are TRBV28 and TRBJ2-2, with 14 bases that match TRBD2. This CDR3 has 19 residues. Germline V gene lookup returns CDR1 MDHEN and CDR2 SYDVKM. V gave up 3 bases and J gave up 5 bases; unmatched junction bases: 11. Together with reference TRBV28 and TRBJ2-2, the CDR3 gives the full variable domain: DVKVTQSSRYLVKRTGEKVFLECVQDMDHENMFWYRQDPGLGLRLIYFSYDVKMKEKGDIPEGYSVSREKKERFSLILESASTNQTSMYLCASSFQGLAGGPRTGELFFGEGSRLTVL.

The V and J genes are TRBV11-2 and TRBJ1-6; a weak D match, TRBD1 (6 bases). This CDR3 has 15 residues. The ends were cut back, 3 bases at V and 10 bases at J, with 16 bases in the middle. Germline V gives CDR1 SGHAT, CDR2 FQNNGV. CDR3 loop: CASSFLDRSRSPLHF. For the CDR3, the DNA is TGTGCCAGCAGCTTCCTTGACAGGTCTCGATCACCCCTCCACTTT.

In this sample, this clone turned up once. The gene calls are TRBV6-5 and TRBJ2-2; 8 bases agree with TRBD1. The length of the CDR3 is 15 residues. J was trimmed by 4 bases and V by 1 base; bases with no gene match: 2. The germline gives CDR1 MNHEY, CDR2 SVGAGI. CDR3 loop: CASSYWQGATGELFF. The CDR3 bases are TGTGCCAGCAGTTACTGGCAGGGGGCCACCGGGGAGCTGTTTTTT.

This chain connects TRBV5-8 to TRBJ2-3; 11 bases fit TRBD2. Per germline, CDR1 SGHTS and CDR2 YDEGEE. The ends lost 3 bases at V and 5 bases at J; junction bases unmatched: 5. This CDR3 spans 15 amino acids. The DNA of the CDR3 is TGTGCCAGCAGCTCCACCGGGACTAGCGGAGATACGCAGTATTTT. Its translation is CASSSTGTSGDTQYF.

The genes are TRBV4-2 and TRBJ1-2; a weak D match, TRBD1 (5 bases). Per germline, CDR1 LGHNA and CDR2 YNFKEQ. This CDR3 spans 13 amino acids. Trimming shortened V by 0 bases and J by 12 bases, and 14 bases separated the two germline ends. As DNA, the CDR3 is TGTGCCAGCAGCCAAGATTGGGGCCAGCTTGACACCTTC. Translation gives CASSQDWGQLDTF.

The chain joins TRBV28 to TRBJ2-7, with D perhaps matching TRBD2 (5 bases). The germline V gene encodes CDR1 MDHEN and CDR2 SYDVKM. This CDR3 has 15 residues. V lost 11 bases and J 3 bases, leaving 23 bases between the germline ends. CDR3 loop: CACWPSGSAVYEQYF. CDR3 nucleotide sequence: TGTGCCTGTTGGCCCTCGGGGTCGGCGGTCTACGAGCAGTACTTC.

The CDR3 loop reads CASSPVPGLGNEQYF. The CDR3 bases are TGTGCCAGCTCACCCGTCCCGGGACTAGGGAACGAGCAGTACTTC. The rearrangement uses TRBV18 and TRBJ2-7, with 8 bases aligning to TRBD2. The CDR3 runs 15 residues. V lost 3 bases to trimming and J lost 5 bases; unmatched junction nucleotides: 9. Germline CDR1 is KGHSH and CDR2 is LQKENI.

This clone is a singleton in its sample. The chain employs TRBV5-1 and TRBJ1-1, with TRBD1 identical over 7 bases. Germline V gene data show CDR1 as SGHRS and CDR2 as YFSETQ. The V segment lost 4 bases and the J segment 5 bases; nucleotides outside the gene matches: 5. CDR3 length: 13 residues. CDR3 sequence: CASSGKGATEAFF. The CDR3 DNA is TGCGCCAGCAGCGGAAAGGGGGCTACTGAAGCTTTCTTT.

The chain uses TRBV5-1 and TRBJ1-2; 8 bases are shared with TRBD1. Germline CDR1 SGHRS, CDR2 YFSETQ. J gave up 3 bases and V 6 bases, and 1 base lay outside the gene matches. The CDR3 totals 12 residues. CDR3 sequence: CASKTGDYGYTF. The CDR3 DNA reads as TGCGCCAGCAAGACAGGGGACTATGGCTACACCTTC.

The V call is TRBV2, the J call TRBJ1-5; 9 bases agree with TRBD1. CDR3 size: 18 residues. Germline V gene lookup returns CDR1 SNHLY and CDR2 FYNNEI. Trimming removed 6 bases from V and 4 bases from J; junction bases left unmatched: 16. As DNA, the CDR3 is TGTGCCAGCAGCCCGGGACAGGGCCATTGGGTGGTTAATCAGCCCCAGCATTTT. The encoded protein is CASSPGQGHWVVNQPQHF.

CDR3 DNA: TGTGCCAGCAGCACTACAGGGGGTAGTGGCTACACCTTC. It codes for CASSTTGGSGYTF. The chain uses TRBV7-3 and TRBJ1-2; 8 bases line up with TRBD1. This CDR3 is built from 13 residues. CDR1 is SGHTA and CDR2 is FQGTGA in the germline V gene. The ends lost 5 bases at V and 7 bases at J; junction bases unmatched: 6.

The chain couples TRBV11-2 to TRBJ2-7, with D perhaps matching TRBD2 (6 bases). Between the trimmed V and J ends, which lost 0 bases and 2 bases, there was a span of 8 bases. CDR1 is SGHAT, CDR2 FQNNGV, per germline. This CDR3 region has 14 residues. The CDR3 DNA reads as TGTGCCAGCAGCTTAGATCCGGGGGCCTACGAGCAGTACTTC. Its protein product is CASSLDPGAYEQYF. Full variable domain (outside the CDR3, taken from reference TRBV11-2 and TRBJ2-7): EAGVAQSPRYKIIEKRQSVAFWCNPISGHATLYWYQQILGQGPKLLIQFQNNGVVDDSQLPKDRFSAERLKGVDSTLKIQPAKLEDSAVYLCASSLDPGAYEQYFGPGTRLTVT.

The chain couples TRBV2 to TRBJ1-5; unclear D gene. V shed 5 bases and J shed 0 bases, with 8 bases lying between them. This CDR3 comprises 14 residues. Germline CDR1 SNHLY, CDR2 FYNNEI. Here the CDR3 reads CASSREYSNQPQHF. For the CDR3, the DNA is TGTGCCAGCAGTAGGGAGTATAGCAATCAGCCCCAGCATTTT.